One sample yielded the 31 T cell receptor beta chains listed below, sequenced in a study of cytomegalovirus exposure and HLA in healthy donors. A multiplex PCR was run with 60 Vbeta primers and 13 Jbeta primers. Clones were sequenced by immunoSEQ multiplex PCR, and TCRdb holds only the in-frame ones, with some missing. The sample gives about 190,000 clones, roughly 80% of which show up once; approximately 0.74% is in the top ten. Sequenced input: PBMCs. Every receptor here comes from a woman aged 18 to 35 in good health and CMV-seronegative.

This chain uses TRBV6-1 with TRBJ1-5; D uncertain. The germline V gene encodes CDR1 MNHNS and CDR2 SASEGT. Trimming removed 6 bases from V and 0 bases from J, with 6 bases in between. The CDR3 length is 13 residues. Written as DNA, the CDR3 is TGTGCCAGCAGGACACATAGCAATCAGCCCCAGCATTTT. Its translation: CASRTHSNQPQHF.

This chain joins TRBV4-1 and TRBJ1-5, with D perhaps TRBD1 (5 bases). The CDR3 spans 14 residues. Germline CDR1 reads MGHRA; CDR2 reads YSYEKL. The V gene lost 0 bases and the J gene lost 7 bases, with 10 bases spanning the gap. The CDR3 sequence is CASSQERGGQPQHF. CDR3 coding DNA: TGCGCCAGCAGCCAAGAAAGGGGTGGCCAGCCCCAGCATTTT.

This chain uses TRBV7-3 with TRBJ2-1, with D uncertain. Trimming left V 4 bases short and J 5 bases short, with 9 bases between. Germline V gene lookup returns CDR1 SGHTA and CDR2 FQGTGA. This CDR3 contains 13 residues. CDR3 nucleotide sequence: TGTGCCAGCAGCTATGGGCGCAACAATGAGCAGTTCTTC. Translation: CASSYGRNNEQFF.

The chain employs TRBV5-4 and TRBJ2-7, with 7 bases aligning to TRBD2. CDR3 size: 13 residues. The germline CDR1 and CDR2 sequences are SGHNT and YYREEE (reference sequence). V lost 4 bases to trimming and J lost 2 bases; unmatched junction nucleotides: 3. CDR3 in amino acids: CASSPGLPYEQYF. DNA of the CDR3: TGTGCCAGCAGCCCGGGACTACCCTACGAGCAGTACTTC.

The chain is built from TRBV10-3 and TRBJ1-1; D remains ambiguous. Germline lookup yields CDR1 ENHRY and CDR2 SYGVKD. V was clipped by 4 bases and J by 3 bases, with 6 bases between them. CDR3 size: 12 residues. The DNA for the CDR3 is TGTGCCATCAGTGCTCAGGACACTGAAGCTTTCTTT. Translated: CAISAQDTEAFF.

This clone was detected only a few times. This same CDR3 is encoded by further DNA sequences in the sample. V and J are TRBV27 and TRBJ2-7, with D possibly matching TRBD2 (6 bases). Trimming shortened V by 2 bases and J by 2 bases, and 7 bases separated the two germline ends. CDR3 size: 13 residues. From germline, CDR1 is MNHEY and CDR2 SMNVEV (reference sequence). CDR3 protein: CASSLGGTYEQYF. The CDR3 DNA follows: TGTGCCAGCAGTTTAGGCGGGACCTACGAGCAGTACTTC.

This clone has only a few counts. CDR3 nucleotide sequence: TGTGCCACCAGCAGAGTCCCACAGGGTCGTCCAGATACGCAGTATTTT. Protein product: CATSRVPQGRPDTQYF. This sequence joins TRBV15 and TRBJ2-3, with a possible D match to TRBD1 (6 bases). CDR3 length: 16 residues. The V end was cut by 1 base, the J end by 4 bases, with 15 bases between. Per the germline V gene, CDR1 is LNHNV and CDR2 is YYDKDF (reference sequence).

This chain uses TRBV28 with TRBJ2-7, with 7 positions matching TRBD1. Per germline, CDR1 MDHEN and CDR2 SYDVKM. The CDR3 has 14 residues. V trimming: 3 bases; J trimming: 3 bases; junction bases outside the gene matches: 5. CDR3 loop: CASSFATGIYEQYF. The CDR3 nucleotides are TGTGCCAGCAGTTTCGCGACAGGGATCTACGAGCAGTACTTC.

This chain links TRBV2 with TRBJ1-2; 12 nucleotides align to TRBD1. The CDR3 has 14 amino acids. Germline V gene sequence: CDR1 SNHLY, CDR2 FYNNEI. With V trimmed by 3 bases and J by 8 bases, 4 bases remained unmatched. The CDR3, as DNA: TGTGCCAGCAGTGAGGGACAGGGGGCGCAGGGCTACACCTTC. It encodes CASSEGQGAQGYTF.

This clone occurred once. The chain employs TRBV28 and TRBJ1-2; D perhaps matches TRBD1 (6 bases). Trimming pared 5 bases from V and 0 bases from J, leaving 16 bases between. This CDR3 spans 16 amino acids. Germline CDR1 and CDR2: MDHEN and SYDVKM. CDR3 residues: CASSTLIQGANYGYTF. Here the CDR3 DNA reads TGTGCCAGCAGTACATTAATACAGGGAGCTAACTATGGCTACACCTTC.

This rearrangement joins TRBV28 to TRBJ1-1; no clear D gene. V dropped 1 base and J dropped 0 bases, with 9 bases sitting between them. The CDR3 covers 15 residues. Germline V gene lookup returns CDR1 MDHEN and CDR2 SYDVKM. The CDR3 reads CASSLSAVMNTEAFF. The CDR3 nucleotides are TGTGCCAGCAGTTTATCTGCAGTCATGAACACTGAAGCTTTCTTT. Full variable domain (rest looked up from reference TRBV28 and TRBJ1-1): DVKVTQSSRYLVKRTGEKVFLECVQDMDHENMFWYRQDPGLGLRLIYFSYDVKMKEKGDIPEGYSVSREKKERFSLILESASTNQTSMYLCASSLSAVMNTEAFFGQGTRLTVV.

J is TRBJ2-5 and V is TRBV2; 9 bases agree with TRBD1. The germline gives CDR1 SNHLY, CDR2 FYNNEI. V shed 6 bases and J 5 bases; nucleotides not matched to a gene: 7. CDR3 length equals 14 residues. In DNA, the CDR3 is TGTGCCAGCAGAATGGGACAGGGAGGCGAGACCCAGTACTTC. Translated: CASRMGQGGETQYF.

This chain uses TRBV2 with TRBJ1-1; D gene unclear. CDR1 is SNHLY and CDR2 is FYNNEI in the germline V gene. The V gene lost 4 bases and the J gene lost 0 bases, with 9 bases spanning the gap. The CDR3 consists of 14 residues. In nucleotides, the CDR3 is TGTGCCAGCAGTGTCTCACAGATGAACACTGAAGCTTTCTTT. Translated, it gives CASSVSQMNTEAFF.

J is TRBJ2-1 and V is TRBV5-1; 8 nucleotides agree with TRBD2. This CDR3 has 15 residues. From germline, CDR1 is SGHRS and CDR2 YFSETQ. Unmatched junction bases numbered 7, after V lost 1 base and J lost 7 bases. Here the CDR3 DNA reads TGCGCCAGCAGCTTGAGCGGGGGAGTGGGGAATGAGCAGTTCTTC. It codes for CASSLSGGVGNEQFF.

The chain uses TRBV5-6 and TRBJ2-7, with 7 bases fitting TRBD1. V lost 4 bases and J lost 3; bases outside the gene matches: 7. The V gene's germline CDR1 is SGHDT and CDR2 YYEEEE. This CDR3 has 14 residues. This CDR3 reads CASSVRQGSYEQYF. The DNA of the CDR3 is TGTGCCAGCAGCGTCCGACAGGGTAGCTACGAGCAGTACTTC. Filled out from reference TRBV5-6 and TRBJ2-7, the complete variable domain reads DAGVTQSPTHLIKTRGQQVTLRCSPKSGHDTVSWYQQALGQGPQFIFQYYEEEERQRGNFPDRFSGHQFPNYSSELNVNALLLGDSALYLCASSVRQGSYEQYFGPGTRLTVT.

This rearrangement joins TRBV7-8 to TRBJ2-1; 7 bases agree with TRBD1. The CDR3 has 17 amino acids. Germline CDR1 SGHVS, CDR2 FQNEAQ. The J segment lost 4 bases and the V segment lost 5 bases, leaving 14 bases of the junction unmatched. Here the CDR3 DNA reads TGTGCCAGCAGCCCTCTGGCTCCGGGACAGATATACAATGAGCAGTTCTTC. Translated: CASSPLAPGQIYNEQFF.

CDR3: CASSLGTGTYNEQFF. Written as DNA, the CDR3 is TGTGCCAGCAGCTTAGGGACAGGGACCTACAATGAGCAGTTCTTC. The chain is built from TRBV7-3 and TRBJ2-1; 9 bases agree with TRBD1. In germline, CDR1 is SGHTA, CDR2 FQGTGA. J was trimmed by 2 bases and V by 2 bases; bases with no gene match: 1. CDR3 length: 15 residues.

The rearrangement uses TRBV27 and TRBJ2-5; TRBD2 agrees at 8 bases. The V segment lost 6 bases and the J segment 4 bases; nucleotides outside the gene matches: 13. Germline values: CDR1 MNHEY, CDR2 SMNVEV (reference sequence). This CDR3 is built from 16 residues. The CDR3: CASRNIRRLAGETQYF. CDR3 in DNA: TGTGCCAGCAGAAATATAAGGAGGCTAGCGGGAGAGACCCAGTACTTC.

This chain connects TRBV11-2 to TRBJ1-1, with TRBD1 matching over 8 bases. The germline V gene has CDR1 SGHAT and CDR2 FQNNGV. This CDR3 has 15 residues. The V and J ends lost 5 bases and 5 bases, in that order; junction bases with no gene match: 10. CDR3 DNA sequence: TGTGCCAGCAGCCGGGCGCAGGGGGCAGGGACTGAAGCTTTCTTT. Its translation: CASSRAQGAGTEAFF.

The chain combines TRBV6-1 with TRBJ2-7; maybe TRBD2 (5 bases). Germline V lookup: CDR1 MNHNS, CDR2 SASEGT. CDR3 size: 15 residues. Trimming pared 2 bases from V and 5 bases from J, leaving 16 bases between. The CDR3 DNA sequence: TGTGCCAGCAGTGAATCCTACATGGGAGAACACGAGCAGTACTTC. It specifies CASSESYMGEHEQYF.

J is TRBJ2-5 and V is TRBV5-1; maybe TRBD1 (5 bases). Trimming took off 0 bases at V and 5 bases at J, with 11 bases between the two ends. Germline loops: CDR1 SGHRS, CDR2 YFSETQ. The CDR3 runs 14 residues. The CDR3 protein is CASSLASGHETQYF. The CDR3 DNA reads TGCGCCAGCAGCTTGGCCTCAGGGCACGAGACCCAGTACTTC.

The chain couples TRBV13 to TRBJ1-1; 9 bases line up with TRBD1. V was clipped by 2 bases and J by 6 bases; unmatched bases: 10. The CDR3 length is 16 residues. Germline V gene sequence: CDR1 PRHDT, CDR2 FYEKMQ (reference sequence). The CDR3 region is CASSLYTGGISPEAFF. Here the CDR3 DNA reads TGTGCCAGCAGCTTATATACAGGGGGCATCAGTCCTGAAGCTTTCTTT.

V is TRBV11-2 and J is TRBJ1-6, with TRBD1 matching 8 bases. The V gene end was trimmed by 1 base and the J gene end by 7 bases; junction bases not matched to a gene: 6. This CDR3 is built from 16 residues. Per the germline V gene, CDR1 is SGHAT and CDR2 is FQNNGV. The CDR3: CASSLVRGPRNSPLHF. The CDR3 DNA is TGTGCCAGCAGCTTAGTCAGGGGGCCGCGCAATTCACCCCTCCACTTT. Full variable domain (outside the CDR3, taken from reference TRBV11-2 and TRBJ1-6): EAGVAQSPRYKIIEKRQSVAFWCNPISGHATLYWYQQILGQGPKLLIQFQNNGVVDDSQLPKDRFSAERLKGVDSTLKIQPAKLEDSAVYLCASSLVRGPRNSPLHFGNGTRLTVT.

The chain links TRBV7-6 to TRBJ1-1, with 10 bases aligning to TRBD1. The germline CDR1 and CDR2 sequences are SGHVS and FNYEAQ. The V segment lost 1 base and the J segment 5 bases; nucleotides outside the gene matches: 1. This CDR3 is built from 14 residues. As DNA, the CDR3 is TGTGCCAGCAGCTTAGGGGACAGGGGTACTGAAGCTTTCTTT. This codes for CASSLGDRGTEAFF.

This chain uses TRBV6-5 with TRBJ1-1; D call uncertain. V dropped 0 bases and J dropped 5 bases, with 7 bases sitting between them. Germline values: CDR1 MNHEY, CDR2 SVGAGI. This CDR3 spans 13 amino acids. In DNA form, the CDR3 reads TGTGCCAGCAGTTACTCAGGGAGTACTGAAGCTTTCTTT. Residues: CASSYSGSTEAFF.

The rearrangement uses TRBV25-1 and TRBJ2-3; D unresolved. Deletions cut 3 bases from V and 2 bases from J, with 12 bases between. Germline-derived CDR1 and CDR2 are MGHDK and SYGVNS. This CDR3 is 15 amino acids long. The CDR3 spells CASSDPGEDTDTQYF. The CDR3 nucleotides read TGTGCCAGCAGTGATCCAGGCGAAGACACAGATACGCAGTATTTT. Filled out from reference TRBV25-1 and TRBJ2-3, the complete variable domain reads EADIYQTPRYLVIGTGKKITLECSQTMGHDKMYWYQQDPGMELHLIHYSYGVNSTEKGDLSSESTVSRIRTEHFPLTLESARPSHTSQYLCASSDPGEDTDTQYFGPGTRLTVL.

The rearrangement links TRBV28 to TRBJ2-5; possibly TRBD1 for D (6 bases). There are 17 residues in the CDR3. The ends were cut back, 1 base at V and 2 bases at J, with 17 bases in the middle. The germline V gene has CDR1 MDHEN and CDR2 SYDVKM. The CDR3 DNA sequence: TGTGCCAGCAGTTTATATGCCGAAACAGGGTGGCAAGAGACCCAGTACTTC. It encodes CASSLYAETGWQETQYF.

The gene calls are TRBV6-5 and TRBJ2-7; D perhaps matches TRBD2 (6 bases). The CDR3 consists of 14 residues. The germline gives CDR1 MNHEY, CDR2 SVGAGI. V was clipped by 2 bases and J by 7 bases, with 15 bases between them. The CDR3 sequence is CASSYRDFSGEQYF. CDR3 DNA sequence: TGTGCCAGCAGTTACCGGGACTTTTCAGGAGAGCAGTACTTC.

V gene TRBV7-5 combines with J gene TRBJ1-5. TRBV7-5 is marked as a pseudogene. The CDR3 is made up of 16 amino acids. The CDR3 DNA sequence: TGTGTCAGAAGCCGACCGACTCTCGGAGGCAATCAGCCCCAGCATTTT. It codes for CVRSRPTLGGNQPQHF.

The genes are TRBV7-6 and TRBJ2-2; 7 nucleotides align to TRBD1. With V trimmed by 5 bases and J by 3 bases, 3 bases remained unmatched. The CDR3 totals 14 residues. Germline V gene lookup returns CDR1 SGHVS and CDR2 FNYEAQ. The CDR3 sequence: CASSVDRDTGELFF. As DNA, the CDR3 is TGTGCCAGCAGCGTCGACAGGGACACCGGGGAGCTGTTTTTT.

This chain connects TRBV7-2 to TRBJ2-2; weak D call: TRBD1 (5 bases). Germline values: CDR1 SGHTA, CDR2 FQGNSA. V was clipped by 5 bases and J by 2 bases, with 9 bases between them. The length of the CDR3 is 14 residues. The CDR3 nucleotides read TGTGCCAGCAGCCCAAGGACAAACACCGGGGAGCTGTTTTTT. It specifies CASSPRTNTGELFF.